These 28 T cell receptor beta chains came from one sample sequenced in a study of T cell responses to AZD1222 COVID-19 vaccine. Some clones are missing from TCRdb's copy, which holds only in-frame ones; the method was immunoSEQ multiplex PCR. This sample has approximately 89,000 clones; just over 90% occur once, and the top ten carry more than 4.5%. The sample consisted of peripheral blood, taken on day 0 of AZD1222 vaccination. Receptors were obtained from an adult in good health.

The V and J genes are TRBV4-1 and TRBJ2-7; 10 positions agree with TRBD2. Looked up from germline, CDR1 is MGHRA and CDR2 is YSYEKL. J was trimmed by 4 bases and V by 1 base; bases with no gene match: 4. This CDR3 region has 15 residues. CDR3 loop: CASSQVLAGLYEQYF. The CDR3 DNA reads as TGCGCCAGCAGCCAAGTACTAGCGGGGTTATACGAGCAGTACTTC.

This clone was recorded once. The CDR3 loop is CASSTRQGATDTQYF. Here the CDR3 DNA reads TGTGCCAGCAGCACCCGACAGGGGGCCACAGATACGCAGTATTTT. J is TRBJ2-3 and V is TRBV9; 10 bases fit TRBD1. V lost 4 bases to trimming and J lost 2 bases; unmatched junction nucleotides: 4. This CDR3 contains 15 residues. Per the germline V gene, CDR1 is SGDLS and CDR2 is YYNGEE.

J is TRBJ1-1 and V is TRBV27; D gene ambiguous. Germline V lookup: CDR1 MNHEY, CDR2 SMNVEV (reference sequence). This CDR3 spans 13 amino acids. The germline V and J ends were trimmed by 6 bases and 8 bases, with 16 bases remaining between them. The chain's CDR3 is CASSPNDQREAFF. CDR3 bases: TGTGCCAGCAGCCCAAACGACCAGAGGGAAGCTTTCTTT.

This rearrangement joins TRBV11-2 to TRBJ2-2; TRBD2 matches at 7 bases. Losses at the gene ends were 6 bases for V and 4 bases for J; bases not matched to a gene: 2. The CDR3 spans 13 residues. CDR1 is SGHAT and CDR2 is FQNNGV in the germline V gene. The CDR3: CASRGGVTGELFF. The CDR3 bases are TGTGCCAGCAGGGGAGGGGTCACCGGGGAGCTGTTTTTT.

J is TRBJ1-2 and V is TRBV4-2; no reliable D call. From germline, CDR1 is LGHNA and CDR2 YNFKEQ. The CDR3 consists of 14 residues. Between the trimmed V and J ends, which lost 2 bases and 8 bases, there was a span of 15 bases. The CDR3 DNA sequence: TGTGCCAGCAGCCAACTGGCTCTGGGCGAAGGCTACACCTTC. Translation gives CASSQLALGEGYTF.

The chain uses TRBV6-5 and TRBJ1-4; D gene uncertain. Germline V gives CDR1 MNHEY, CDR2 SVGAGI. The CDR3 is 12 amino acids. V was shortened by 6 bases and J by 10 bases, with 12 bases between the two germline ends. CDR3 loop: CASSTDQRKLFF. The CDR3 DNA reads TGTGCCAGCAGCACTGACCAGAGAAAACTGTTTTTT.

This chain links TRBV5-1 with TRBJ2-7, with unresolved D. CDR1 SGHRS and CDR2 YFSETQ come from the germline V gene. Trimming shortened V by 0 bases and J by 2 bases, and 9 bases separated the two germline ends. The CDR3 has 14 amino acids. The CDR3 DNA follows: TGCGCCAGCAGCTTGGGGATCCAACCCTACGAGCAGTACTTC. As protein: CASSLGIQPYEQYF.

V and J are TRBV6-4 and TRBJ2-2; 7 nucleotides line up with TRBD2. Germline-derived CDR1 and CDR2 are MRHNA and SNTAGT. V lost 0 bases to trimming and J lost 6 bases; unmatched junction nucleotides: 1. The CDR3 length is 14 residues. CDR3 residues: CASSDSREPGELFF. In DNA form, the CDR3 reads TGTGCCAGCAGTGACTCGCGGGAGCCCGGGGAGCTGTTTTTT.

The chain joins TRBV7-2 to TRBJ1-6, with D possibly matching TRBD1 (6 bases). The CDR3 runs 17 residues. Trimming took off 11 bases at V and 0 bases at J, with 20 bases between the two ends. CDR1 is SGHTA and CDR2 is FQGNSA in the germline V gene. CDR3 nucleotides: TGTGCCGTGGGGGCAGTTACTACCAGCTCCTATAATTCACCCCTCCACTTT. Its translation is CAVGAVTTSSYNSPLHF.

The V and J genes are TRBV5-1 and TRBJ2-5; D is undetermined. With 7 bases removed from V and 5 bases from J, the gap between germline ends came to 15 bases. The CDR3 spans 13 residues. Looked up from germline, CDR1 is SGHRS and CDR2 is YFSETQ. The CDR3 reads CASRVGPLETQYF. As DNA, the CDR3 is TGCGCCAGCCGGGTGGGTCCCCTTGAGACCCAGTACTTC.

The chain couples TRBV19 to TRBJ1-3, with no clear D. V shed 3 bases and J shed 0 bases, with 9 bases lying between them. Per the germline V gene, CDR1 is LNHDA and CDR2 is SQIVND (reference sequence). The CDR3 runs to 15 residues. As DNA, the CDR3 is TGTGCCAGTAGTATGGTGGGGAACTCTGGAAACACCATATATTTT. The encoded protein is CASSMVGNSGNTIYF. Combining the CDR3 with reference TRBV19 and TRBJ1-3 gives the whole variable domain DGGITQSPKYLFRKEGQNVTLSCEQNLNHDAMYWYRQDPGQGLRLIYYSQIVNDFQKGDIAEGYSVSREKKESFPLTVTSAQKNPTAFYLCASSMVGNSGNTIYFGEGSWLTVV.

The chain joins TRBV28 to TRBJ1-3; 7 bases match TRBD1. The CDR3 consists of 15 residues. Germline assignment: CDR1 MDHEN and CDR2 SYDVKM. The V segment lost 5 bases and the J segment 0 bases; nucleotides outside the gene matches: 4. The DNA of the CDR3 is TGTGCCAGCAGTGGGACAGCCCTCTCTGGAAACACCATATATTTT. Amino acid sequence: CASSGTALSGNTIYF.

This chain uses TRBV5-6 with TRBJ2-1, with no clear D. Germline V gene lookup returns CDR1 SGHDT and CDR2 YYEEEE. The CDR3 totals 11 residues. Between the trimmed V and J ends, which lost 1 base and 11 bases, there was a span of 7 bases. This CDR3 is CASSLRGQQFF. The CDR3 DNA is TGTGCCAGCAGCTTGCGAGGACAGCAGTTCTTC.

The chain joins TRBV5-1 to TRBJ1-2; possible D gene TRBD1, 6 bases. Trimming stripped 0 bases from V and 2 bases from J, with 14 bases between. This CDR3 contains 16 residues. Germline assignment: CDR1 SGHRS and CDR2 YFSETQ. The chain's CDR3 is CASSLGAAGANYGYTF. In DNA, the CDR3 is TGCGCCAGCAGCTTGGGGGCCGCGGGGGCCAACTATGGCTACACCTTC.

This chain joins TRBV9 and TRBJ2-7; TRBD1 agrees at 8 bases. Germline values: CDR1 SGDLS, CDR2 YYNGEE. V gave up 2 bases and J gave up 4 bases; unmatched junction bases: 5. This CDR3 is built from 14 residues. In nucleotides, the CDR3 is TGTGCCAGCAGCGTGGACAGGGCGGCGTACGAGCAGTACTTC. It specifies CASSVDRAAYEQYF.

The rearrangement links TRBV28 to TRBJ1-5; D unresolved. Trimming left V 8 bases short and J 8 bases short, with 13 bases between. This CDR3 has 12 residues. Germline V gives CDR1 MDHEN, CDR2 SYDVKM. CDR3 protein: CASPTPLEPQHF. CDR3 in DNA: TGTGCCAGCCCGACGCCCCTCGAGCCCCAGCATTTT.

The table lists this clone with a few counts. The chain couples TRBV5-1 to TRBJ2-1; 7 bases map to TRBD2. With V trimmed by 7 bases and J by 8 bases, 12 bases remained unmatched. The germline V gene encodes CDR1 SGHRS and CDR2 YFSETQ. The CDR3 has 14 residues. In DNA, the CDR3 is TGCGCCAGCTCCTTAAGCGGGAATCGCGATGAGCAGTTCTTC. Amino acid sequence: CASSLSGNRDEQFF.

The rearrangement links TRBV9 to TRBJ1-2, with 7 bases that match TRBD1. Germline V CDR1 and CDR2: SGDLS, YYNGEE. The CDR3 length is 13 residues. J lost 8 bases, V lost 3 bases, and 7 bases had no gene match. The CDR3 reads CASSAAGGWGYTF. The CDR3 DNA reads as TGTGCCAGCAGCGCAGCAGGGGGTTGGGGCTACACCTTC.

For the CDR3, the DNA is TGTGCCAGCAGGACAGGGCCCGAAGCTTTCTTT. It is translated as CASRTGPEAFF. This chain links TRBV2 with TRBJ1-1; TRBD1 agrees at 7 bases. The ends lost 6 bases at V and 8 bases at J; junction bases unmatched: 3. Per germline, CDR1 SNHLY and CDR2 FYNNEI. CDR3 length: 11 residues.

V and J are TRBV10-1 and TRBJ2-7; 10 bases agree with TRBD2. Losses at the gene ends were 0 bases for V and 3 bases for J; bases not matched to a gene: 5. This CDR3 has 16 amino acids. CDR1 is WNHNN, CDR2 SYGVQD, per germline (reference sequence). The CDR3 DNA reads TGCGCCAGCAGTGAGTCGTCCCCTAGCGGGGGCTACGAGCAGTACTTC. Translating gives CASSESSPSGGYEQYF.

The genes are TRBV28 and TRBJ2-2, with unresolved D. Germline V gene lookup returns CDR1 MDHEN and CDR2 SYDVKM. The CDR3 runs to 11 residues. V lost 2 bases, J lost 9 bases, and 4 bases lay in between. The CDR3 DNA is TGTGCCAGCAGTTTACTCCGGGAGCTGTTTTTT. Amino acids: CASSLLRELFF.

The rearrangement links TRBV29-1 to TRBJ2-2; D is possibly TRBD2 (6 bases). From germline, CDR1 is SQVTM and CDR2 ANQGSEA. The CDR3 runs 14 residues. V was trimmed by 7 bases and J by 6 bases, leaving 18 bases between them. In DNA, the CDR3 is TGCAGCGCCCGCGGGGCAGCCGACTCCGGGGAGCTGTTTTTT. Its translation: CSARGAADSGELFF.

Concerning this clone itself: At one boundary the junction diverges from the germline segment, which might be a read error. V usage is TRBV7-9 and J usage is TRBJ2-3; D is possibly TRBD1 (6 bases). Germline V gene lookup returns CDR1 SEHNR and CDR2 FQNEAQ (reference sequence). The CDR3 extends over 14 amino acids. The CDR3 loop is CASSFPAERGLVFF. As DNA, the CDR3 is TGTGCCAGCAGCTTTCCCGCAGAGAGGGGGTTAGTGTTCTTT.

This chain connects TRBV3-1 (or the pseudogene TRBV3-2) to TRBJ2-5, with 8 bases aligning to TRBD2. CDR1 is LGHDT, CDR2 YNNKEL, per germline (reference sequence). This CDR3 region has 17 residues. V lost 1 base, J lost 1 base, and 8 bases stayed unmatched. CDR3 sequence (DNA): TGTGCCAGCAGCCAAGGTACTAGCGGTACGGTCCAAGAGACCCAGTACTTC. This encodes CASSQGTSGTVQETQYF.

V is TRBV9 and J is TRBJ2-7; the D gene is possibly TRBD1 (6 bases). The length of the CDR3 is 15 residues. Trimming removed 2 bases at V and 6 bases at J, with 18 bases between. Germline loops: CDR1 SGDLS, CDR2 YYNGEE. The CDR3: CASSVLPMTGGEQYF. In DNA, the CDR3 is TGTGCCAGCAGCGTGCTCCCTATGACAGGTGGCGAGCAGTACTTC.

This chain links TRBV27 with TRBJ1-1; 7 nucleotides align to TRBD1. This CDR3 spans 15 amino acids. V was clipped by 3 bases and J by 8 bases; unmatched bases: 12. Germline lookup yields CDR1 MNHEY and CDR2 SMNVEV (reference sequence). In nucleotides, the CDR3 is TGTGCCAGCAGTTTTTCTCAAGGTGAGGGGGCCGAAGCTTTCTTT. It encodes CASSFSQGEGAEAFF.

CDR3 sequence: CASSPLKAGGQSAYF. The CDR3 bases are TGTGCCAGCAGCCCCTTAAAAGCGGGAGGGCAAAGCGCGTACTTC. The rearrangement joins TRBV7-9 to TRBJ2-7; 10 bases are shared with TRBD2. Germline V gene sequence: CDR1 SEHNR, CDR2 FQNEAQ (reference sequence). The trim removed 5 bases at V and 12 bases at J, leaving 16 bases unmatched. The CDR3 has 15 amino acids. Full variable domain (remainder filled in from reference TRBV7-9 and TRBJ2-7): DTGVSQNPRHKITKRGQNVTFRCDPISEHNRLYWYRQTLGQGPEFLTYFQNEAQLEKSRLLSDRFSAERPKGSFSTLEIQRTEQGDSAMYLCASSPLKAGGQSAYFGPGTRLTVT.

J is TRBJ2-1 and V is TRBV7-6, with 12 bases identical to TRBD2. Germline CDR1 and CDR2: SGHVS and FNYEAQ. CDR3 length equals 17 residues. J was trimmed by 4 bases and V by 5 bases; bases with no gene match: 9. The CDR3 DNA reads as TGTGCCAGCAGCGGATCTAGCGGGAGGGGTACTTACAATGAGCAGTTCTTC. It is translated as CASSGSSGRGTYNEQFF.